Listed below are T cell receptor beta chains from one sample, sequenced in a study of cytomegalovirus exposure and HLA in healthy donors. The data were produced by immunoSEQ multiplex PCR, yet TCRdb's version contains in-frame clones alone and is incomplete. The sample contains some 150,000 clones, 60% to 85% of which appear only once. Sequencing was performed on PBMCs. These receptors all stem from a man aged 45-60 years in good health and CMV-seropositive. CDR3s include the opening cysteine and the closing phenylalanine or tryptophan. The D gene is left open where the match is weak. For some rows the clone size is stated as once, few or many, or as a class when expanded; others skip it.

J | size | V | D | DNA | CDR3
TRBJ2-1 | - | TRBV6-1 | TRBD2 | TGTGCCAGCAGCGCGATGGCGGGAGTCGCTGAGCAGTTCTTC | CASSAMAGVAEQFF
TRBJ1-2 | - | TRBV28 | - | TGTGCCAGCAGTTTTCGCGAATATGGCTACACCTTC | CASSFREYGYTF
TRBJ2-7 | once | TRBV12-5 | - | TGTGTTCCCTATTGGGCACGGGGGGCGTACGAGCAGTACTTC | CVPYWARGAYEQYF
TRBJ2-3 | - | TRBV28 | - | TGTGCCAGCAGTTTAAAAGCGGAGGGGCTGAGCACAGATACGCAGTATTTT | CASSLKAEGLSTDTQYF
TRBJ2-3 | once | TRBV7-9 | TRBD1 | TGTGCCAGCAGTTCAAGGGGGCGAGCAGATACGCAGTATTTT | CASSSRGRADTQYF
TRBJ1-5 | - | TRBV28 | - | TGTGCCAGCAGTGGACAGAGCAATCAGCCCCAGCATTTT | CASSGQSNQPQHF
TRBJ2-3 | - | TRBV6-1 | TRBD2 | TGTGCCAGCAGCTCAGCGGGAGTGGGCACAGATACGCAGTATTTT | CASSSAGVGTDTQYF
TRBJ2-1 | - | TRBV5-6 | TRBD2 | TGTGCCAGCAGCCAACGACCGGGGGGAACCGGCAATGAGCAGTTCTTC | CASSQRPGGTGNEQFF
TRBJ2-1 | - | TRBV18 | TRBD2 | TGTGCCAGCTCACCAAAAAGCGGGACCTACAATGAGCAGTTCTTC | CASSPKSGTYNEQFF
TRBJ2-1 | - | TRBV18 | - | TGTGCCAGCTCACCACTTGGACTGCCAGAGCAGTTCTTC | CASSPLGLPEQFF
TRBJ2-2 | - | TRBV19 | - | TGTGCCAGTAGAGGACTTTCCGCGAACACCGGGGAGCTGTTTTTT | CASRGLSANTGELFF
TRBJ2-5 | once | TRBV28 | - | TGTGCCAGCAGTCTGGACGGAGGGGTTCAAGAGACCCAGTACTTC | CASSLDGGVQETQYF
TRBJ2-7 | - | TRBV28 | TRBD2 | TGTGCCAGCAGCCTATACGGTGCTAGCGGACTATACGAGCAGTACTTC | CASSLYGASGLYEQYF
TRBJ1-2 | - | TRBV7-3 | TRBD1 | TGTGCCAGCAGCACTGGACAGGGTTATGGCTACACCTTC | CASSTGQGYGYTF
TRBJ2-7 | - | TRBV7-9 | - | TGTGCCAGCAGCCCACGGACACTGGCCTACGAGCAGTACTTC | CASSPRTLAYEQYF
TRBJ2-4 | once | TRBV9 | - | TGTGCCAGCAGCGTTGGCGGGTCGGAAAACATTCAGTACTTC | CASSVGGSENIQYF
TRBJ2-1 | - | TRBV5-6 | TRBD1 | TGTGCCAGCAGCTCATTAGGACAGGGGGCTGACAATGAGCAGTTCTTC | CASSSLGQGADNEQFF
TRBJ1-2 | - | TRBV5-1 | TRBD1 | TGCGCCAGCAGCAGCGGGACAGGGGGCGGGGGCTACACCTTC | CASSSGTGGGGYTF
TRBJ1-6 | - | TRBV2 | - | TGTGCCAGCCGGGTTGGTAGTAATTCACCCCTCCACTTT | CASRVGSNSPLHF
TRBJ1-2 | - | TRBV11-2 | - | TGTGCCAGCAGCCCCCGGACAGTTGGTCGCTATGGCTACACCTTC | CASSPRTVGRYGYTF
TRBJ1-2 | - | TRBV9 | TRBD1 | TGTGCCAGCAGCGTAGGAACAGGGGTCGGCTATGGCTACACCTTC | CASSVGTGVGYGYTF
TRBJ1-2 | - | TRBV7-9 | TRBD1 | TGTGCCAGCAGCTTAATGGGACAGGGTGTCTTCTTCTATGGCTACACCTTC | CASSLMGQGVFFYGYTF
TRBJ2-7 | few | TRBV28 | - | TGTGCCAGCAGTTTCCCACTCCATTCTAGCTCCTACGAGCAGTACTTC | CASSFPLHSSSYEQYF
TRBJ1-1 | - | TRBV2 | TRBD1 | TGTGCCAGCAGTCGGACAGGGGTCACTGAAGCTTTCTTT | CASSRTGVTEAFF
TRBJ2-3 | - | TRBV6-1 | - | TGTGCCAGCAGTGTCGGCCAGGGGACAGATACGCAGTATTTT | CASSVGQGTDTQYF
TRBJ1-4 | - | TRBV30 | TRBD1 | TGTGCCTGGCAATCCGGGACAGGGGATGAAAAACTGTTTTTT | CAWQSGTGDEKLFF
TRBJ2-7 | - | TRBV7-8 | - | TGTGCCAGCAGCTTACGACAACCCTACGAGCAGTACTTC | CASSLRQPYEQYF
TRBJ2-1 | - | TRBV10-3 | - | TGTGCCATCAGTTTCACTAGCAGAGCTTACAATGAGCAGTTCTTC | CAISFTSRAYNEQFF
TRBJ1-2 | - | TRBV7-9 | - | TGTGCCAGCAGCTCGTCCACAGGTTCATATGGCTACACCTTC | CASSSSTGSYGYTF